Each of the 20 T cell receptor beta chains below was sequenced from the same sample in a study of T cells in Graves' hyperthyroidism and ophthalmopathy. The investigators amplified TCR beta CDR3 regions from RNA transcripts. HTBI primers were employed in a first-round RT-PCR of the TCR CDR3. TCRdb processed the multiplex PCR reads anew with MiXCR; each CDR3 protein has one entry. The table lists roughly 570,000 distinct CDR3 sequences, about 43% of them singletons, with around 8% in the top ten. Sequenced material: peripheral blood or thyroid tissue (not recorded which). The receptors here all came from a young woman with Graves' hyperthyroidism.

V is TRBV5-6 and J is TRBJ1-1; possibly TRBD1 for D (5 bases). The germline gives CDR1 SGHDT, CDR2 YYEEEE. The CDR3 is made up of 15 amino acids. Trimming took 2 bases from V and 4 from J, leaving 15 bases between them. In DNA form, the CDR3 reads TGTGCCAGCAGCTTAGAGCGGGGGAGCTCCACTGAAGCTTTCTTT. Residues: CASSLERGSSTEAFF.

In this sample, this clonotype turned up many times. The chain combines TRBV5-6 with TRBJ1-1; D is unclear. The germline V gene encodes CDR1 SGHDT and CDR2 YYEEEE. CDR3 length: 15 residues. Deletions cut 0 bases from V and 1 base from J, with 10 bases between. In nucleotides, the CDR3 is TGTGCCAGCAGCTTGGCCGGCAGACCGAACACTGAAGCTTTCTTT. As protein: CASSLAGRPNTEAFF.

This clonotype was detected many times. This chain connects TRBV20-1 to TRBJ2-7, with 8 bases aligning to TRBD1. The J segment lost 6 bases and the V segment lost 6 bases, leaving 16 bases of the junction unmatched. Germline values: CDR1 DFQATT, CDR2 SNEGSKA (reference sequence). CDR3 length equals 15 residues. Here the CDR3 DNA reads TGCAGTGCCTTACTAACTCGGGACAGGAGCGGCGAGCAGTACTTC. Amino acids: CSALLTRDRSGEQYF.

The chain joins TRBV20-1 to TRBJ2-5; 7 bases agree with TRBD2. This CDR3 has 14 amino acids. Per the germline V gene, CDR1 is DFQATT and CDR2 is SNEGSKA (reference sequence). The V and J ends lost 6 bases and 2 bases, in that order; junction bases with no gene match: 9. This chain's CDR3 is CSALRTSWQETQYF. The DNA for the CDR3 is TGCAGTGCCCTCCGGACTAGTTGGCAAGAGACCCAGTACTTC.

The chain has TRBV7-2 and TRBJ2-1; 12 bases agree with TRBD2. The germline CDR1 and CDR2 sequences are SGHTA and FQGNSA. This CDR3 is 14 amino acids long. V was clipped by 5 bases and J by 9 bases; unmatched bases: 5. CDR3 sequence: CASSPSSGRGEQFF. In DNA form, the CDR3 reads TGTGCCAGCAGCCCCTCTAGCGGGAGGGGTGAGCAGTTCTTC.

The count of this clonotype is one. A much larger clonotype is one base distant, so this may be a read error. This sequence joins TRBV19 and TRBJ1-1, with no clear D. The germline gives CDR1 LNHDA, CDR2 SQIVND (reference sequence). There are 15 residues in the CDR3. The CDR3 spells CTSSIDLGVNTEAFF. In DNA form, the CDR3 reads TGTACCAGTAGTATAGATCTAGGAGTGAACACTGAAGCTTTCTTT.

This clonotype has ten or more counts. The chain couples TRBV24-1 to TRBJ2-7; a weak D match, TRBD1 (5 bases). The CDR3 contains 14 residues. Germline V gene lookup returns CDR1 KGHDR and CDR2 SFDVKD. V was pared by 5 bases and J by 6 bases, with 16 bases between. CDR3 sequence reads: CATSGAGPQGEQYF. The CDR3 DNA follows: TGTGCCACCAGTGGGGCAGGGCCCCAGGGCGAGCAGTACTTC.

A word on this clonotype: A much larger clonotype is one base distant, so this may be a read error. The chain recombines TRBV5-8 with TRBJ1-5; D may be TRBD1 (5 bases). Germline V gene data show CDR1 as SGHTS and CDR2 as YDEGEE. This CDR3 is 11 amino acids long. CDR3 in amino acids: CASGLRGPQHF. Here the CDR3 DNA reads TGTGCCAGCGGCTTGAGGGGACCCCAGCATTTT.

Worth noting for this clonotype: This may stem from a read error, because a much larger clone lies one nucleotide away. CDR3 nucleotides: TGTGCCAATAGTTCGGGACAGTATAGCAATCAGCCCCAGCATTTT. It yields the protein CANSSGQYSNQPQHF. V and J are TRBV19 and TRBJ1-5, with 7 bases fitting TRBD1. Germline assignment: CDR1 LNHDA and CDR2 SQIVND (reference sequence). This CDR3 is 15 amino acids long.

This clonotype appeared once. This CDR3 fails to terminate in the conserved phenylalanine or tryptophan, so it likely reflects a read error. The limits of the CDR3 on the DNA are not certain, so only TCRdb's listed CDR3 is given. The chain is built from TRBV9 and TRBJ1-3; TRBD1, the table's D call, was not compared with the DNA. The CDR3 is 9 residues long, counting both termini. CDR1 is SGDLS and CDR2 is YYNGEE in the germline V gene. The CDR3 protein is CASSVGGGT.

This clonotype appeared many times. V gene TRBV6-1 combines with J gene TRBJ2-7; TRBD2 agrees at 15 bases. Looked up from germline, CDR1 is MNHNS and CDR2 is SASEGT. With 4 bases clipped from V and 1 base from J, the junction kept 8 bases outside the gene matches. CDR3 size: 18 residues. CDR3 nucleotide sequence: TGTGCCAGCAGTGCCCTGGGACTAGCGGGAGGCCTATCCTACGAGCAGTACTTC. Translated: CASSALGLAGGLSYEQYF.

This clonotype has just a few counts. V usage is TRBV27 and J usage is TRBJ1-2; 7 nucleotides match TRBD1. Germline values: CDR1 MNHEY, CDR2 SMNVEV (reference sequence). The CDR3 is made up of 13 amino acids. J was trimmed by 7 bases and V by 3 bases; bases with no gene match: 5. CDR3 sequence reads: CASSFSDRVGYTF. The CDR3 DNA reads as TGTGCCAGCAGTTTCTCCGACAGGGTTGGCTACACCTTC.

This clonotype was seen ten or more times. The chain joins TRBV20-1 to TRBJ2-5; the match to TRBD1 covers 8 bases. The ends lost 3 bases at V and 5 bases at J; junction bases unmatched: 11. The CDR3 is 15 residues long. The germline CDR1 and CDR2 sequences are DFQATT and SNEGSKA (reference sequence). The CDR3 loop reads CSASTASGGVETQYF. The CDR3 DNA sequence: TGCAGTGCTAGCACCGCTTCAGGGGGCGTCGAGACCCAGTACTTC.

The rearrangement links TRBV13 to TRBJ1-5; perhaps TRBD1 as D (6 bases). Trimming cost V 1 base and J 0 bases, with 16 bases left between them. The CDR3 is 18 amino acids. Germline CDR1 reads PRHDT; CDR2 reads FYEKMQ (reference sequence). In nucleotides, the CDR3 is TGTGCCAGCAGCTTAGAACTAGGGGGTTCTGGTAGCAATCAGCCCCAGCATTTT. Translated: CASSLELGGSGSNQPQHF.

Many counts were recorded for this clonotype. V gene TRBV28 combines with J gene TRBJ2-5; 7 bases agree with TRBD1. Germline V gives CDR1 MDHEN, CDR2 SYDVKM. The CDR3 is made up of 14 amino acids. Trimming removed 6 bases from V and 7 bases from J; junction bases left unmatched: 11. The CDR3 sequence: CASSSRDSSGTQYF. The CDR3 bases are TGTGCCAGCAGCTCTCGGGACAGCTCCGGGACCCAGTACTTC.

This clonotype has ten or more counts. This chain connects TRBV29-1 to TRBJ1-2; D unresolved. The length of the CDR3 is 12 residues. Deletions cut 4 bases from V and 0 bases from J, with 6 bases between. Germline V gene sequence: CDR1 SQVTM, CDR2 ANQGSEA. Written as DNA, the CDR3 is TGCAGCGTTGGTACGGCTAACTATGGCTACACCTTC. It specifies CSVGTANYGYTF.

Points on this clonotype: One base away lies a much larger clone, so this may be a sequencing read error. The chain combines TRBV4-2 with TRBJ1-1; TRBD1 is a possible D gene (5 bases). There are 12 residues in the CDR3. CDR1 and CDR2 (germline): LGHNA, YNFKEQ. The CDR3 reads CANSSDSFEAFF. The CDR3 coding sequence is TGTGCCAACAGCTCTGACAGTTTTGAAGCTTTCTTT.

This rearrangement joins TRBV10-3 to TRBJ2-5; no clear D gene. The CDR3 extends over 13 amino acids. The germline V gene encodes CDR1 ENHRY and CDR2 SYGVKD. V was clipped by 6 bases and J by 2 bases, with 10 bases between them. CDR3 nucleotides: TGTGCCATCAGGGGCAGCGAGCAAGAGACCCAGTACTTC. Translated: CAIRGSEQETQYF.

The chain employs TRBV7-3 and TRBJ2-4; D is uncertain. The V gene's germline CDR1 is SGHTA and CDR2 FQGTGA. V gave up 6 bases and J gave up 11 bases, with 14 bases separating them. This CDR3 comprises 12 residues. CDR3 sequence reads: CASSDPDPFQYF. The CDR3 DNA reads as TGTGCCAGCAGTGACCCGGACCCCTTTCAGTACTTC. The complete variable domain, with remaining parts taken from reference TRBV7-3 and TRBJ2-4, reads GAGVSQTPSNKVTEKGKYVELRCDPISGHTALYWYRQSLGQGPEFLIYFQGTGAADDSGLPNDRFFAVRPEGSVSTLKIQRTERGDSAVYLCASSDPDPFQYFGAGTRLSVL.

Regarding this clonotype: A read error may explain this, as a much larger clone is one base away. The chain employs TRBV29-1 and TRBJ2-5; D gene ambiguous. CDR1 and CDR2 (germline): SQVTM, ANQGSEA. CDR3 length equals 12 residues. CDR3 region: CSVDHAQGTQYF. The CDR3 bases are TGCAGCGTTGACCACGCCCAAGGGACCCAGTACTTC.